Presented here are 11 T cell receptor beta chains from one specimen sequenced in a study of CD8+ T cells in alopecia areata (dated by TCRdb to the late 2010s). The time point label here, explained by the study, means: more than three weeks on oral tofacitinib. The treatment or condition label, as the study defines it: oral pan-JAK inhibitor, 5-10 mg twice daily. The receptor library was made with the immunoSEQ multiplex PCR assay. To provide template for TCR sequencing, every sample had RNA extracted and reverse transcribed into cDNA. TCRdb took this table from immuneACCESS and kept in-frame rearrangements with V and J called. Such tables lack part of the clones; where checked against another copy, unresolved V genes explain under half of the gap, and the rest is unexplained. This sample is represented by around 120,000 clones; approximately 53% of them were singletons. Roughly 0.5% of the sample belongs to the ten largest clones.

This material consisted of CD4+ T cells sorted from blood, taken at week 4, from a patient treated with tofacitinib. These receptors all come from a human donor with alopecia areata.

This clone is a singleton in its sample. Other DNA sequences in this specimen translate into the identical CDR3. This CDR3 reads CSVQGRVTDTQYF. CDR3 DNA: TGCAGCGTTCAGGGCAGGGTCACAGATACGCAGTATTTT. The chain couples TRBV29-1 to TRBJ2-3; TRBD1 is a possible D gene (5 bases). Germline loops: CDR1 SQVTM, CDR2 ANQGSEA. The CDR3 is 13 residues long. Between the trimmed V and J ends, which lost 5 bases and 2 bases, there was a span of 11 bases.

V usage is TRBV7-2 and J usage is TRBJ1-2; 10 bases are shared with TRBD1. The CDR3 is made up of 15 amino acids. Trimming took 4 bases from V and 3 from J; bases not matched to a gene: 5. The germline V gene has CDR1 SGHTA and CDR2 FQGNSA. The CDR3 DNA reads as TGTGCCAGCAGCTCGCTGGACAGGGGGGACTATGGCTACACCTTC. Translating gives CASSSLDRGDYGYTF.

The rearrangement uses TRBV6-5 and TRBJ1-5, with no clear D. The CDR3 extends over 12 amino acids. Germline-derived CDR1 and CDR2 are MNHEY and SVGAGI. V was cut by 4 bases and J by 10 bases, with 11 bases left in between. The CDR3 DNA sequence: TGTGCCAGCAGTTCTGTTGAGGGACCCCAGCATTTT. Translating gives CASSSVEGPQHF.

This chain connects TRBV15 to TRBJ2-5, with TRBD2 as a possible D gene (7 bases). The germline gives CDR1 LNHNV, CDR2 YYDKDF (reference sequence). The ends were cut back, 2 bases at V and 0 bases at J, with 13 bases in the middle. This CDR3 region has 16 residues. CDR3 in amino acids: CATSRQGRGYQETQYF. CDR3 sequence (DNA): TGTGCCACCAGCAGACAGGGGCGGGGGTACCAAGAGACCCAGTACTTC.

V gene TRBV13 combines with J gene TRBJ2-5; tentatively, D is TRBD1 (6 bases). This CDR3 region has 15 residues. Deletions cut 1 base from V and 7 bases from J, with 16 bases between. Germline V gene lookup returns CDR1 PRHDT and CDR2 FYEKMQ (reference sequence). The CDR3 loop is CASSLVPGALGTQYF. CDR3 DNA sequence: TGTGCCAGCAGCTTAGTGCCAGGGGCCCTCGGGACCCAGTACTTC.

The rearrangement joins TRBV14 to TRBJ2-5; D not certain. V lost 1 base and J 10 bases, leaving 10 bases between the germline ends. Germline V lookup: CDR1 SGHDN, CDR2 FVKESK. The CDR3 is made up of 12 amino acids. CDR3 residues: CASSQGRVIQYF. The CDR3 DNA reads as TGTGCCAGCAGCCAAGGTCGAGTAATCCAGTACTTC.

This clone was observed a few times. The DNA of the CDR3 is TGCGCCAGCAGTTCCCAGGGACGAGAGACCCAGTACTTC. Translated, it gives CASSSQGRETQYF. This sequence joins TRBV10-2 and TRBJ2-5; the D call may be TRBD1 or TRBD2 (5 bases each). Germline-derived CDR1 and CDR2 are WSHSY and SAAADI. This CDR3 contains 13 residues. V shed 5 bases and J shed 4 bases, with 11 bases lying between them.

This chain connects TRBV2 to TRBJ2-4, with no clear D. From germline, CDR1 is SNHLY and CDR2 FYNNEI. Trimming pared 4 bases from V and 7 bases from J, leaving 5 bases between. CDR3 length equals 11 residues. In DNA form, the CDR3 reads TGTGCCAGCAGTGCTGGGAACATTCAGTACTTC. Its protein is CASSAGNIQYF.

This clone was counted only a few times. The V gene is TRBV2, the J gene TRBJ1-5; a weak D match, TRBD1 (5 bases). The CDR3 is 15 amino acids. Germline V gene sequence: CDR1 SNHLY, CDR2 FYNNEI. V was pared by 7 bases and J by 4 bases, with 17 bases between. DNA of the CDR3: TGTGCCAGCACCTTCGGGGCAGGTGGGAATCAGCCCCAGCATTTT. It encodes CASTFGAGGNQPQHF.

CDR3 region: CATSRDRGNYGYTF. CDR3 DNA sequence: TGTGCCACCAGCAGAGACCGGGGGAACTATGGCTACACCTTC. V usage is TRBV15 and J usage is TRBJ1-2; D perhaps matches TRBD1 (5 bases). Germline V gives CDR1 LNHNV, CDR2 YYDKDF (reference sequence). V was shortened by 0 bases and J by 2 bases, with 7 bases between the two germline ends. This CDR3 spans 14 amino acids.

Written as DNA, the CDR3 is TGCAGCGTCCGACCATTTTACAGCGAGGTATACAATGAGCAGTTCTTC. Its translation is CSVRPFYSEVYNEQFF. This chain uses TRBV29-1 with TRBJ2-1; D not resolved. Germline assignment: CDR1 SQVTM and CDR2 ANQGSEA. The CDR3 extends over 16 amino acids. V was cut by 6 bases and J by 4 bases, with 22 bases left in between.